This T cell receptor beta chain was identified during a study of blood T cells in healthy people across ages. Findings and limits, study-wide: Estimates based on one million T cells were treated as lower bounds. A strong correlation was seen between TCR beta diversity and naive T cell percentage.

Worth noting for this clonotype: What it recognizes is unknown.

V shed 4 bases and J shed 5 bases, with 17 bases lying between them. The germline gives CDR1 SNHLY, CDR2 FYNNEI. This CDR3 region has 15 residues. Using a J-beta primer mix together with a sample-barcoded 5' primer, a second PCR was run for about 6 to 12 cycles. MiXCR, run by TCRdb on the 5' RACE reads, gives a single entry per CDR3 protein. The repertoire includes about 970,000 distinct CDR3 sequences, about 53% of them detected once, and roughly a fifth sits in the top ten. The chain carries TRBV2 and TRBJ2-5, with a tentative D call TRBD1 (6 bases). The TCR originated in a woman aged 60-75 years in good health. What was sequenced was blood. The CDR3 loop reads CASSGTQGPGETQYF. CDR3 sequence (DNA): TGTGCCAGCAGTGGGACACAGGGTCCGGGGGAGACCCAGTACTTC. Using reference TRBV2 and TRBJ2-5 for the parts outside the CDR3, the full variable domain is EPEVTQTPSHQVTQMGQEVILRCVPISNHLYFYWYRQILGQKVEFLVSFYNNEISEKSEIFDDQFSVERPDGSNFTLKIRSTKLEDSAMYFCASSGTQGPGETQYFGPGTRLLVL.